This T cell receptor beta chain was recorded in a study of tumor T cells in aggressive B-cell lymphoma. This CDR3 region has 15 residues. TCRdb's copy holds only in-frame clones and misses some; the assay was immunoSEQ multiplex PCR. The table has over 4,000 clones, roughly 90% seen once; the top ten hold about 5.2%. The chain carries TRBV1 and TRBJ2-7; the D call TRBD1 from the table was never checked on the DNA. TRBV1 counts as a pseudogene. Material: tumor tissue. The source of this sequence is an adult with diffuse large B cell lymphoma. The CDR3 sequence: CTSSQDPHRVGEQYF. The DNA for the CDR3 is TGCACCAGCAGCCAAGATCCCCACAGGGTAGGAGAGCAGTACTTC.